Below, one T cell receptor (beta chain) is given with its context. The data derive from a study of shared clonotypes between healthy human individuals. CDR1 and CDR2 (germline): MGHRA, YSYEKL. V shed 0 bases and J shed 5 bases, with 17 bases lying between them. This CDR3 spans 17 amino acids. Libraries were prepared by immunoSEQ multiplex PCR; TCRdb keeps only in-frame clonotypes and omits some of them. This sample has hundreds of thousands of clones; 70% to 80% occur once, and the top ten carry around 13%. Sample: PBMCs. The source is a woman in her thirties or forties in good health. Some clones in this sample may be carry-over from other donors' samples. V gene TRBV4-1 combines with J gene TRBJ2-1, with D possibly TRBD1 on 6 matching bases. CDR3 DNA: TGCGCCAGCAGCCAAGAATCGGGACAACGTGGGCACAATGAGCAGTTCTTC. This codes for CASSQESGQRGHNEQFF.